The next 14 T cell receptor beta chains were all read from a single sample in a study of T cell responses to AZD1222 COVID-19 vaccine. Only in-frame clones appear in the TCRdb table, and some are missing; sequencing was by immunoSEQ multiplex PCR. The profile shows more than 150,000 clones, approximately 91% of them singletons. Sequencing was performed on peripheral blood, taken 28 days after the second AZD1222 dose. These receptors originate from an adult who received the AZD1222 COVID-19 vaccine.

This clone came up once. The chain is built from TRBV2 and TRBJ2-5; 11 bases map to TRBD2. Germline V gene data show CDR1 as SNHLY and CDR2 as FYNNEI. CDR3 length equals 15 residues. V was pared by 4 bases and J by 5 bases, with 6 bases of the junction left unmatched. This chain's CDR3 is CASSVLAGGRETQYF. The CDR3, as DNA: TGTGCCAGCAGTGTCCTAGCGGGAGGACGGGAGACCCAGTACTTC. Supplemented by reference TRBV2 and TRBJ2-5, the full variable domain reads EPEVTQTPSHQVTQMGQEVILRCVPISNHLYFYWYRQILGQKVEFLVSFYNNEISEKSEIFDDQFSVERPDGSNFTLKIRSTKLEDSAMYFCASSVLAGGRETQYFGPGTRLLVL.

This CDR3 is CASSDQGGYGYTF. CDR3 bases: TGTGCCAGCAGTGATCAGGGAGGGTATGGCTACACCTTC. The V and J genes are TRBV25-1 and TRBJ1-2; D possibly corresponds to TRBD1 (5 bases). Per the germline V gene, CDR1 is MGHDK and CDR2 is SYGVNS. The ends were cut back, 3 bases at V and 5 bases at J, with 10 bases in the middle. This CDR3 has 13 amino acids.

The rearrangement joins TRBV5-1 to TRBJ2-3, with D perhaps matching TRBD2 (6 bases). Germline lookup yields CDR1 SGHRS and CDR2 YFSETQ. Trimming cost V 0 bases and J 0 bases, with 11 bases left between them. This CDR3 is 16 amino acids long. The CDR3 loop reads CASSLAGRPSTDTQYF. In DNA form, the CDR3 reads TGCGCCAGCAGCTTGGCAGGGAGGCCCAGCACAGATACGCAGTATTTT.

The CDR3 DNA is TGCGCCAGCAGCCCTGGAGGAGCGGGAGAAACAGATACGCAGTATTTT. This sequence encodes CASSPGGAGETDTQYF. The J gene is TRBJ2-3, the V gene TRBV10-1, with 8 bases that match TRBD2. This CDR3 spans 16 amino acids. The J segment lost 3 bases and the V segment lost 6 bases, leaving 11 bases of the junction unmatched. Germline V gene sequence: CDR1 WNHNN, CDR2 SYGVQD (reference sequence).

The chain has TRBV3-1 (or the pseudogene TRBV3-2) and TRBJ1-4, with D tentatively TRBD1 (6 bases). Trimming took 1 base from V and 3 from J, leaving 12 bases between them. This CDR3 contains 16 residues. Per the germline V gene, CDR1 is LGHDT and CDR2 is YNNKEL (reference sequence). CDR3 in DNA: TGTGCCAGCAGCCAAGGAAACAGGGCGGCTAATGAAAAACTGTTTTTT. Translation gives CASSQGNRAANEKLFF.

The chain combines TRBV20-1 with TRBJ1-2; D is undetermined. The V gene lost 0 bases and the J gene lost 8 bases, with 7 bases spanning the gap. This CDR3 region has 11 residues. Looked up from germline, CDR1 is DFQATT and CDR2 is SNEGSKA (reference sequence). This CDR3 reads CSARDPPGYTF. The CDR3 DNA sequence: TGCAGTGCTAGAGATCCACCGGGCTACACCTTC.

This clone has a single count. The chain employs TRBV15 and TRBJ1-6, with TRBD1 as a possible D gene (5 bases). The CDR3 sequence is 18 residues long. With 0 bases removed from V and 0 bases from J, the gap between germline ends came to 12 bases. Germline CDR1 and CDR2: LNHNV and YYDKDF (reference sequence). CDR3 loop: CATSRDRGLSSYNSPLHF. The CDR3 nucleotides are TGTGCCACCAGCAGAGACCGGGGGTTGAGCTCCTATAATTCACCCCTCCACTTT.

CDR3 amino acids: CAGQESSYNSPLHF. CDR3 bases: TGTGCCGGACAGGAGAGCTCCTATAATTCACCCCTCCACTTT. The J gene is TRBJ1-6, the V gene TRBV6-5; 7 bases map to TRBD1. Germline V gene data show CDR1 as MNHEY and CDR2 as SVGAGI. The CDR3 totals 14 residues. The V segment lost 11 bases and the J segment 0 bases; nucleotides outside the gene matches: 4.

The CDR3 loop is CASRGGGLGWNQPQHF. The CDR3, as DNA: TGTGCCAGCAGAGGGGGAGGATTGGGTTGGAATCAGCCCCAGCATTTT. The gene calls are TRBV27 and TRBJ1-5; possible D gene TRBD1, 6 bases. Germline V gene data show CDR1 as MNHEY and CDR2 as SMNVEV (reference sequence). V lost 6 bases and J 4 bases, leaving 19 bases between the germline ends. The CDR3 has 16 amino acids.

The genes are TRBV7-9 and TRBJ1-5; 8 nucleotides line up with TRBD1. This CDR3 is 20 amino acids long. The germline gives CDR1 SEHNR, CDR2 FQNEAQ (reference sequence). Trimming took 5 bases from V and 0 from J; bases not matched to a gene: 18. This CDR3 reads CASSSPVTGAQGDSNQPQHF. The CDR3 nucleotides read TGTGCCAGCAGCAGCCCGGTGACAGGGGCCCAAGGTGATAGCAATCAGCCCCAGCATTTT.

The rearrangement links TRBV5-1 to TRBJ1-1, with a possible D match to TRBD1 (5 bases). Germline V gene data show CDR1 as SGHRS and CDR2 as YFSETQ. Trimming removed 2 bases from V and 2 bases from J, with 10 bases in between. The CDR3 contains 14 residues. Written as DNA, the CDR3 is TGCGCCAGCAGCTTAGGGACTGTAAACACTGAAGCTTTCTTT. Residues: CASSLGTVNTEAFF.

J is TRBJ1-6 and V is TRBV6-4; 10 nucleotides agree with TRBD1. The CDR3 has 13 residues. Germline values: CDR1 MRHNA, CDR2 SNTAGT. The J segment lost 9 bases and the V segment lost 8 bases, leaving 4 bases of the junction unmatched. The CDR3 coding sequence is TGTGCCAGCTCGGACAGGGGGGGTTCACCCCTCCACTTT. Amino acids: CASSDRGGSPLHF.

V and J are TRBV5-1 and TRBJ2-1; a possible D gene is TRBD2 (6 bases). The germline V and J ends were trimmed by 0 bases and 3 bases, with 10 bases remaining between them. The CDR3 runs 15 residues. Germline assignment: CDR1 SGHRS and CDR2 YFSETQ. As DNA, the CDR3 is TGCGCCAGCAGCTTGGTGCCGGGGGTCTACAATGAGCAGTTCTTC. This codes for CASSLVPGVYNEQFF.

This clone was observed once. This chain connects TRBV6-4 to TRBJ2-1, with 9 positions matching TRBD1. The germline V gene has CDR1 MRHNA and CDR2 SNTAGT. The CDR3 spans 16 residues. V trimming: 0 bases; J trimming: 9 bases; junction bases outside the gene matches: 9. The CDR3 coding sequence is TGTGCCAGCAGTGACTCGAGACAGGGGGATGCTGGTGAGCAGTTCTTC. Protein: CASSDSRQGDAGEQFF.